This TCR beta chain stems from a study of graft-versus-host responses after intestinal transplantation. About the study: Transplants were multivisceral, liver-intestinal, or isolated intestinal. Notes on the study in general: Graft-versus-host to host-versus-graft clonal ratios in allografts were high in patients with graft-donor T cell macrochimerism. Circulating GvH clone levels at their peak were associated with HvG declines (early post-transplant).

For this clone: What it binds is unknown.

The CDR3 spans 14 residues. Germline values: CDR1 MDHEN, CDR2 SYDVKM. V gave up 5 bases and J gave up 6 bases, with 14 bases separating them. Generated by immunoSEQ multiplex PCR, the TCRdb table keeps only in-frame clones and is missing some. The table lists about 100,000 clones, about nine tenths of them singletons, with 0.18% in the top ten. The sequences come from unstimulated CD4+ T cells sorted from spleen or lymph node cells, collected before transplant. The gene calls are TRBV28 and TRBJ1-5, with D possibly TRBD1 on 6 matching bases. This sequence was found in a human donor who was the organ donor for an intestinal transplant. DNA of the CDR3: TGTGCCAGCAGTCCAGGGGTCGTGGGTCAGCCCCAGCATTTT. Translation gives CASSPGVVGQPQHF.